This TCR beta chain was sequenced for a study of blood T cell repertoires in COVID-19. Study at large: The United States, Italy and Spain were the sources of the acute and convalescent COVID-19 samples. Sources were T cells, B-cell-depleted T cells, or PBMCs; the material itself was cDNA or gDNA.

Trimming pared 4 bases from V and 0 bases from J, leaving 12 bases between. Looked up from germline, CDR1 is SGHTS and CDR2 is YDEGEE. The CDR3 runs 15 residues. Original data processing: For nucleated cells, counts were estimated from reference gene primer amplification. Measured with immunoSEQ multiplex PCR; TCRdb has only the in-frame clones, and not every one. That table supplies the V and J calls and clone size; D and trimming were determined from the DNA. The sample holds more than 95,000 clones; over 70% are singletons and the top ten take 5.5% to 6.5%. Material: peripheral blood. The chain is built from TRBV5-8 and TRBJ2-3, with D tentatively TRBD1 (6 bases). The clonotype comes from an elderly man with active or convalescent COVID-19. The CDR3, as DNA: TGTGCCAGCAGCCCCGGACAGCTTAGCACAGATACGCAGTATTTT. Translated: CASSPGQLSTDTQYF.